The 10 T cell receptor beta chains reported below all come from one sample, sequenced in a study of blood T cell repertoires in COVID-19. Repertoires were generated with immunoSEQ multiplex PCR, while TCRdb's copy carries only in-frame clones and drops some. The sample includes fewer than 65,000 clones, 80% to 90% of them seen just once. What was sequenced was peripheral blood. The receptors stem from a man in his sixties with acute or convalescent COVID-19.

The chain recombines TRBV11-2 with TRBJ2-7; 11 bases are shared with TRBD2. Germline V gene sequence: CDR1 SGHAT, CDR2 FQNNGV. The J segment lost 2 bases and the V segment lost 2 bases, leaving 11 bases of the junction unmatched. This CDR3 has 18 amino acids. The chain's CDR3 is CASSLRVASGGPAYEQYF. As DNA, the CDR3 is TGTGCCAGCAGCTTAAGGGTGGCTAGCGGGGGGCCCGCCTACGAGCAGTACTTC.

This chain connects TRBV3-1 (or the pseudogene TRBV3-2) to TRBJ1-6; D unresolved. V was pared by 6 bases and J by 7 bases, with 16 bases between. The CDR3 consists of 15 residues. The germline gives CDR1 LGHDT, CDR2 YNNKEL (reference sequence). CDR3 sequence (DNA): TGTGCCAGCAGTCAATCGACGGAGGGCAATTCACCCCTCCACTTT. Translating gives CASSQSTEGNSPLHF.

This rearrangement joins TRBV7-9 to TRBJ1-3, with D tentatively TRBD1 (5 bases). Germline values: CDR1 SEHNR, CDR2 FQNEAQ (reference sequence). Trimming took 0 bases from V and 3 from J, leaving 12 bases between them. This CDR3 comprises 16 residues. DNA for the CDR3: TGTGCCAGCAGCTTAGCGACAGTTTTTCTTGGAAACACCATATATTTT. As protein: CASSLATVFLGNTIYF.

The rearrangement uses TRBV20-1 and TRBJ1-1, with D perhaps TRBD1 (6 bases). The length of the CDR3 is 12 residues. Trimming took 3 bases from V and 3 from J, leaving 8 bases between them. The germline gives CDR1 DFQATT, CDR2 SNEGSKA (reference sequence). For the CDR3, the DNA is TGCAGTGCTAGTGCAGGGGACACTGAAGCTTTCTTT. Translation gives CSASAGDTEAFF.

This clone turned up a few times. The rearrangement uses TRBV20-1 and TRBJ1-1, with D perhaps TRBD1 (5 bases). The V end was cut by 3 bases, the J end by 7 bases, with 15 bases between. Germline CDR1 DFQATT, CDR2 SNEGSKA (reference sequence). This CDR3 comprises 13 residues. The CDR3 nucleotides read TGCAGTGCTAGTGCTCCCGGGACTGGTGAAGCTTTCTTT. Translated, it gives CSASAPGTGEAFF.

The chain links TRBV3-1 (or the pseudogene TRBV3-2) to TRBJ1-3; 7 bases line up with TRBD1. The trim removed 1 base at V and 0 bases at J, leaving 3 bases unmatched. This CDR3 is 16 amino acids long. The V gene's germline CDR1 is LGHDT and CDR2 YNNKEL (reference sequence). DNA of the CDR3: TGTGCCAGCAGCCAAGCGGGACAGATCTCTGGAAACACCATATATTTT. This encodes CASSQAGQISGNTIYF.

This chain connects TRBV6-1 to TRBJ2-1, with D perhaps matching TRBD1 (6 bases). Trimming removed 0 bases from V and 2 bases from J, with 11 bases in between. CDR1 is MNHNS and CDR2 is SASEGT in the germline V gene. The CDR3 spans 16 residues. The CDR3 nucleotides are TGTGCCAGCAGTGAAGCTGGGACACCTCCCTACAATGAGCAGTTCTTC. Its protein is CASSEAGTPPYNEQFF.

CDR3 coding DNA: TGTGCCAGCAGCTTGACAGGGAGTGAGCAGTTCTTC. Translating gives CASSLTGSEQFF. The chain recombines TRBV5-4 with TRBJ2-1; tentatively, D is TRBD1 (6 bases). The V gene's germline CDR1 is SGHNT and CDR2 YYREEE (reference sequence). Trimming took off 1 base at V and 9 bases at J, with 8 bases between the two ends. This CDR3 region has 12 residues.

This chain connects TRBV27 to TRBJ1-6, with D possibly TRBD1 on 5 matching bases. The CDR3 has 15 residues. The germline V gene encodes CDR1 MNHEY and CDR2 SMNVEV (reference sequence). Trimming removed 5 bases from V and 10 bases from J, with 18 bases in between. CDR3 sequence: CASSAWEGADSPLHF. The CDR3 nucleotides read TGTGCCAGCAGTGCCTGGGAAGGGGCCGACTCACCCCTCCACTTT.

The DNA of the CDR3 is TGTGCCAGCAGCCCCGGAGGGAAGAGCGCTGAAGCTTTCTTT. Amino acids: CASSPGGKSAEAFF. The V gene is TRBV11-3, the J gene TRBJ1-1, with D unclear. Germline V gives CDR1 SGHNT, CDR2 YENEEA. Trimming left V 5 bases short and J 6 bases short, with 16 bases between. This CDR3 contains 14 residues.